The clone carrying this T cell receptor beta chain was seen repeatedly, ten times or more. This CDR3 region has 19 residues. CDR1 and CDR2 (germline): MGHDK, SYGVNS. V was pared by 7 bases and J by 2 bases, with 20 bases of the junction left unmatched. These data originate in a study of early T cells in non-severe SARS-CoV-2 infection. For the study at large: Chains were unpaired, as sequencing was done on bulk RNA from unsorted whole blood.

Each CDR3 protein is one row after TCRdb ran MiXCR on the 5' RACE reads. The table records tens of thousands of distinct CDR3 sequences, 8% to 11% of them present only once. The gene calls are TRBV25-1 and TRBJ2-7; 10 nucleotides align to TRBD1. The sequence derives from an adult who was a healthcare worker with PCR-confirmed SARS-CoV-2 infection or an uninfected control (not recorded which). Sequenced material: whole blood. CDR3 residues: CASTPPGTRRQGATYEQYF. In nucleotides, the CDR3 is TGTGCCAGCACTCCCCCTGGGACAAGGAGACAGGGGGCAACCTACGAGCAGTACTTC.